A selection of T cell receptor beta chains follows, all from one sample in a study of CD8+CD57+ T cells in acquired aplastic anemia. MiXCR, run by TCRdb on the reads, gives a single entry per CDR3 protein. This table holds about 40,000 distinct CDR3 sequences, 60% to 70% found once. The specimen sequenced was sorted CD4+, CD8+, or CD8+CD57+ T cells (not recorded which) from PBMCs. Every receptor here comes from a human donor with aplastic anemia. CDR3s include the opening cysteine and the closing phenylalanine or tryptophan. A D gene is named only where the DNA matches it firmly. Clone size is not always given. Where it is, it says once, few, many or a class for expanded clones.

>TRBV24-1|many|TRBJ1-5|TRBD1|16
TGTGCCACCAGTGACCGCGGACAGGGGGCAGGACAGCCCCAGCATTTT
CATSDRGQGAGQPQHF
>TRBV19|NA|TRBJ2-5|TRBD2|15
TGTGCCAGTAGTATTCAAGCGGGAGGGCGTGAGACCCAGTACTTC
CASSIQAGGRETQYF
>TRBV20-1|NA|TRBJ1-4|NA|12
TGCAGTGCTAGTCTCGTTAATGAAAAACTGTTTTTT
CSASLVNEKLFF
>TRBV9|many|TRBJ2-1|TRBD2|19
TGTGCCAGCAGCGTAGTGTCTCCGTCTAGCGGGGGGTCCTACAATGAGCAGTTCTTC
CASSVVSPSSGGSYNEQFF
>TRBV20-1|NA|TRBJ2-5|NA|11
TGCAGTGCGGCTAAGGGGGAGACCCAGTACTTC
CSAAKGETQYF
>TRBV19|NA|TRBJ1-5|NA|15
TGTGCCAGTAGTATAGATCTATGGGGGGCGGTTCCCCAGCATTTT
CASSIDLWGAVPQHF
>TRBV15|NA|TRBJ1-6|TRBD1|14
TGTGCCACCAGCAGGGACAGGGTCGGGGCACCCCTCCACTTT
CATSRDRVGAPLHF
>TRBV4-1|many|TRBJ2-5|TRBD1|14
TGCGCCAGCGGACAGGGGGGGCCCCAAGAGACCCAGTACTTC
CASGQGGPQETQYF
>TRBV20-1|NA|TRBJ2-6|NA|17
TGCAGTGCTAGTGAGGACTTTTCGACCTCTGGGGCCAACGTCCTGACTTTC
CSASEDFSTSGANVLTF
>TRBV2|NA|TRBJ1-5|NA|14
TGTGCCAGCAGTGGTAGGGAATACAATCAGCCCCAGCATTTT
CASSGREYNQPQHF
>TRBV7-8|NA|TRBJ1-1|NA|14
TGTGCCAGCAGCTTTCAGGGGAGGGACACTGAAGCTTTCTTT
CASSFQGRDTEAFF
>TRBV7-6|few|TRBJ1-6|NA|12
TGTGCCAGCAGCTCCTTCTATTCACCCCTCCACTTT
CASSSFYSPLHF
>TRBV20-1|NA|TRBJ1-3|NA|11
TGCAGTGCTAGCTCTGGAAACACCATATATTTT
CSASSGNTIYF
>TRBV7-9|NA|TRBJ1-5|TRBD1|14
TGTGCCAGTAGACCGGGACAGGAGAATCAGCCCCAGCATTTT
CASRPGQENQPQHF
>TRBV10-2|NA|TRBJ1-3|NA|14
TGCGCCAGCAAGGGGACGGGAACTGGAAACACCATATATTTT
CASKGTGTGNTIYF
>TRBV13|NA|TRBJ1-3|NA|17
TGTGCCAGCAGCTTAGGGTGGGGCAGGGGCACTGGAAACACCATATATTTT
CASSLGWGRGTGNTIYF
>TRBV5-6|NA|TRBJ2-7|TRBD1|13
TGTGCCAGCAGCCGACAGGGGTCCTACGAGCAGTACTTC
CASSRQGSYEQYF
>TRBV15|NA|TRBJ1-2|NA|14
TGTGCCACCAGCAGAGATAAGGGAAACTATGGCTACACCTTC
CATSRDKGNYGYTF
>TRBV6-1|NA|TRBJ2-1|TRBD2|15
TGTGCCAGCAGTGAACGTAGCGGGGATTACAATGAGCAGTTCTTC
CASSERSGDYNEQFF
>TRBV2|NA|TRBJ1-2|NA|15
TGTGCCAGCAGTGCTATGCAGGGGTCCCCCTATGGCTACACCTTC
CASSAMQGSPYGYTF
>TRBV24-1|NA|TRBJ2-7|TRBD2|17
TGTGCCACCAGTGATTTTTTGGGGCGGGGGGCCGGCTACGAGCAGTACTTC
CATSDFLGRGAGYEQYF
>TRBV15|NA|TRBJ2-2|NA|17
TGTGCCACCAGCAGAGATGATGAAGGGGGGGCGGCCGGGGAGCTGTTTTTT
CATSRDDEGGAAGELFF